The T cell receptor beta chain described here comes from a study of blood T cell repertoires in COVID-19 (dated by TCRdb to 2020 to 2022). Study-wide context: Samples covering the acute and convalescent phases of COVID-19 were provided by collaborators in the United States, Italy and Spain. Nearly every sample came with metadata listing a de-identified subject ID, COVID-19 status, age in years and sex. Subjects who had been exposed to COVID-19, were actively infected with it, or had recovered from it provided the deeply sampled blood TCRbeta repertoires that made up the dataset. Where available, HLA class I and class II types were obtained from metadata supplied by the sample provider rather than from assay-based typing. The prospective study material was composed of cDNA or gDNA derived from T cells, B-cell-depleted T cells, or PBMCs. A freely available public database, intended as a resource for researchers studying the immune response to SARS-CoV-2, is where the repertoires were released. The samples were drawn from two sources: the first 160 participants of the ongoing ImmuneRACE study, and 1,000 to 1,500 subjects contributed by 6 global collaborators.

What the work shows at the level of the full study, not this receptor alone: The quantity of clinical and demographic metadata differed by source and by participant and was supplied without curation.

TCRbeta CDR3 regions were amplified from genomic DNA by means of the immunoSEQ Assay, a bias-controlled multiplex PCR. The paper's processing steps were these. The number of nucleated cells in each sample was estimated from the amplification of reference gene primers within the assay. To quantify the absolute abundance of each unique TCRbeta CDR3 rearrangement, sequence reads were collapsed and filtered. Productive Simpson clonality was computed per sample as the square root of Simpson's diversity index over productive rearrangements. TCRdb carries this immuneACCESS record with in-frame sequences only. Its versions omit some clonotypes, under half of them owing to an unresolved V gene in the studies checked, with the rest unexplained. The DNA gave D and trimming, while V, J and clone size come from that table. The sample table contains about 190,000 clones; only one count was recorded for less than 90% of them. The ten largest clones capture 15% to 20% of the sample.

Each collaborating institution followed its own protocols to collect whole blood in K2EDTA tubes. For TCRbeta analysis, collaborators shipped samples as frozen whole blood, isolated PBMCs, or DNA extracted from either of those sample types. Based on the germline V gene, the CDR1 and CDR2 sequences are MNHEY and SVGAGI. V is pared back by 7 bases and J by 0 bases, with 14 bases lying between the germline termini. CDR3 length: 15 amino acids, cysteine to phenylalanine. Only the CDR3 region is kept as DNA, spanning 45 bases read in frame from base 1. As regards this clone: The target of this receptor is not known. It has no much larger one-base neighbor in the sample; base qualities were not kept.

The TCR was taken from a human donor in a cohort sampled during active COVID-19. The chain employs TRBV6-5 and TRBJ2-3, and perhaps TRBD2 as D gene, on 6 matching bases. The sequencing sample was made of peripheral blood. The CDR3 in this case is CASNGLSTSTDTQYF. The nucleotides read TGTGCCAGCAACGGACTAAGCACTAGCACAGATACGCAGTATTTT.